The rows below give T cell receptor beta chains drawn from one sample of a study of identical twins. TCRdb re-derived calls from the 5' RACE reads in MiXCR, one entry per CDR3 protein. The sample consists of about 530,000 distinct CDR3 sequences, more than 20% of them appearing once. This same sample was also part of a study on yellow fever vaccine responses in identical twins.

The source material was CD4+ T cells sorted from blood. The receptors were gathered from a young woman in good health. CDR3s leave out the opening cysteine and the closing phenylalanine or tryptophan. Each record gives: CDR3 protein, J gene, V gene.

ASSLRLAGGPFQETQY,TRBJ2-5,TRBV5-1
ASSLTVSYEQY,TRBJ2-7,TRBV5-1
ASSNAGTRGDTEAF,TRBJ1-1,TRBV6-2/TRBV6-3
SARARNTDTQY,TRBJ2-3,TRBV20-1
ATSRDWMAGRDIQY,TRBJ2-4,TRBV15
ASSLDTGLAKNIQY,TRBJ2-4,TRBV7-9
SAAGRDGLDTQY,TRBJ2-3,TRBV20-1
AISVTTGTSGSNEQF,TRBJ2-1,TRBV10-3
ASSPEAVSYGYT,TRBJ1-2,TRBV12-3/TRBV12-4
ASVLAAQEQF,TRBJ2-1,TRBV2
ASSQDSRGDEQF,TRBJ2-1,TRBV3-1
ASSVTGSQETQY,TRBJ2-5,TRBV5-1
ASTREGGQYTQY,TRBJ2-3,TRBV6-1
ASRRTTSGGNNEQF,TRBJ2-1,TRBV7-2
ASGLVGNIGTILNTEAF,TRBJ1-1,TRBV12-5
ATSDQPGHLLSSYNEQF,TRBJ2-1,TRBV24-1
ASSFPVGGSDTQY,TRBJ2-3,TRBV12-3/TRBV12-4
ASSQKGQYNSPLH,TRBJ1-6,TRBV7-2
ASSFGGQGRETQY,TRBJ2-5,TRBV28
ASSMTGTVYNEQF,TRBJ2-1,TRBV7-3
ASSLDRETSPLH,TRBJ1-6,TRBV5-1
ASSQGLAGDNEQF,TRBJ2-1,TRBV4-2
CARDRTGRNTEAF,TRBJ1-1,TRBV20-1
ASSRTGDLLYEQY,TRBJ2-7,TRBV5-1
ASSHQSSGNTIY,TRBJ1-3,TRBV3-1
ASSFRVASMNTEAF,TRBJ1-1,TRBV5-1
ASSGFWGSSTDTQY,TRBJ2-3,TRBV2
AITPSGGALSYNEQF,TRBJ2-1,TRBV10-3
ASRNGLAGSLGTQF,TRBJ2-1,TRBV7-2
ASSSGTREDYGYT,TRBJ1-2,TRBV5-6
ASRQGLAKGSEQF,TRBJ2-1,TRBV19
ASSLTPRGGPQETQY,TRBJ2-5,TRBV5-1
ASKLVLAGSSTDTQY,TRBJ2-3,TRBV6-5
ASSLTLGQGDNEQF,TRBJ2-1,TRBV7-3
ASSLNGDTEAF,TRBJ1-1,TRBV5-1
ATQTKAGGGFGNEQF,TRBJ2-1,TRBV15
SAGHGNTEAF,TRBJ1-1,TRBV29-1
ASSLHSSLSGANVLT,TRBJ2-6,TRBV7-2
ASSQEEARGLGLDTQY,TRBJ2-3,TRBV4-1
SARGTSGRFGDTQY,TRBJ2-3,TRBV20-1
ASSVPGGGKYNEQF,TRBJ2-1,TRBV6-1
ASSLEPGSRETQY,TRBJ2-5,TRBV5-1
ASSTLRVNTQY,TRBJ2-3,TRBV12-3/TRBV12-4
ASMSGYNEQF,TRBJ2-1,TRBV28
ASHGDGANVLT,TRBJ2-6,TRBV12-3/TRBV12-4
SARSTGEKLF,TRBJ1-4,TRBV20-1